This T cell receptor beta chain comes out of a study of cytomegalovirus exposure and HLA in healthy donors. Study-level information: HLA-typed donors contributed about 85 million unique TCRs, which were held in an early data release. Study outcomes and limitations: Earlier findings revealed that most TCR beta V segments proved productive either about 87% or about 30% of the time. A later analysis showed that HLA-associated TCR beta chains had undergone more clonal expansion than equally common others. Later on, an analysis tied 15,000 or so TCR beta sequences to HLA alleles at 0.05 false discovery rate.

The PCR used 60 Vbeta and 13 Jbeta primers. Only in-frame clones appear in the TCRdb table, and some are missing; sequencing was by immunoSEQ multiplex PCR. The sample lists tens of thousands of clones; approximately 80% were seen once. Note on this clone: Antigen specificity is unknown.

In germline, CDR1 is SGHNT, CDR2 YYREEE (reference sequence). The CDR3 loop spans 15 amino acids. The germline V and J ends were trimmed by 3 bases and 2 bases, with 13 bases remaining between them. The sequence derives from a man aged 25-45 years in good health and CMV-seronegative. Sequencing used PBMCs. This chain links TRBV5-4 with TRBJ2-3, with D maybe TRBD2 (5 bases). The CDR3 loop is CASSSDFRNTDTQYF. The CDR3 DNA sequence: TGTGCCAGCAGCTCGGACTTCCGAAACACAGATACGCAGTATTTT.